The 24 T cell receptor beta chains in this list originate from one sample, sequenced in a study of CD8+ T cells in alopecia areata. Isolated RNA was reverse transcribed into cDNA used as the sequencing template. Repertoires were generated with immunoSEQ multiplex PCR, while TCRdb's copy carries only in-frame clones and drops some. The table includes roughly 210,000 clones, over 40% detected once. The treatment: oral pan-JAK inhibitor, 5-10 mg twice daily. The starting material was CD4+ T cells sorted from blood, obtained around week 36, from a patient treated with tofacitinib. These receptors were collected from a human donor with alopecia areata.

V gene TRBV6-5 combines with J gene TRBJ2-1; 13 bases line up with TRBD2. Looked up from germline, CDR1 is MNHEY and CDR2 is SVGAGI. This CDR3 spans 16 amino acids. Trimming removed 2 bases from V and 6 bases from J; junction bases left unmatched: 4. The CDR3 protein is CASSYELAGGLNEQFF. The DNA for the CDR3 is TGTGCCAGCAGTTACGAACTAGCGGGAGGGCTCAATGAGCAGTTCTTC.

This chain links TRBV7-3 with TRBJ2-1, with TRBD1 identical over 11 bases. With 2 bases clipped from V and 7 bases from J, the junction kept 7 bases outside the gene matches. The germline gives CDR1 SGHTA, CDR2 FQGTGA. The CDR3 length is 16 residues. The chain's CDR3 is CASSLRAGQGANEQFF. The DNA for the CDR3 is TGTGCCAGCAGCTTACGTGCTGGACAGGGGGCAAATGAGCAGTTCTTC.

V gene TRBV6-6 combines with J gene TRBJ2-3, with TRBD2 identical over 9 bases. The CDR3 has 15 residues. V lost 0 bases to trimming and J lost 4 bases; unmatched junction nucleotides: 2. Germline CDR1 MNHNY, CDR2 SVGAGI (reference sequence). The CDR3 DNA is TGTGCCAGCAGTTACTCGGGACTAGCATCAGATACGCAGTATTTT. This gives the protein CASSYSGLASDTQYF.

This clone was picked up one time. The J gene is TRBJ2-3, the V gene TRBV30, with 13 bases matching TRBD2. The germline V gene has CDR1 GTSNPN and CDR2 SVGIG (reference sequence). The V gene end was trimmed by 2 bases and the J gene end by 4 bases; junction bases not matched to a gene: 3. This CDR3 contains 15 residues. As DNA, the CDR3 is TGTGCCTGGAGTCGACTAGCGGGAGGACCAGATACGCAGTATTTT. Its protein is CAWSRLAGGPDTQYF.

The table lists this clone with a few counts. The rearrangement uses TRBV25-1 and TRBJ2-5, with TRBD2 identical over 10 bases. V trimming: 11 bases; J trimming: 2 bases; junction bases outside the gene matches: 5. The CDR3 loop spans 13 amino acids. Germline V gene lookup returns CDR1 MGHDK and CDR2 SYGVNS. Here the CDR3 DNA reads TGTGCCGCCCGGACTAGCGGACAAGAGACCCAGTACTTC. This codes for CAARTSGQETQYF.

The CDR3 spells CARYKGVFHTDTQYF. The CDR3 DNA is TGTGCCAGATACAAAGGGGTCTTTCACACAGATACGCAGTATTTT. The chain carries TRBV27 and TRBJ2-3; possibly TRBD1 for D (5 bases). The V gene's germline CDR1 is MNHEY and CDR2 SMNVEV (reference sequence). The CDR3 runs 15 residues. Deletions cut 9 bases from V and 2 bases from J, with 18 bases between.

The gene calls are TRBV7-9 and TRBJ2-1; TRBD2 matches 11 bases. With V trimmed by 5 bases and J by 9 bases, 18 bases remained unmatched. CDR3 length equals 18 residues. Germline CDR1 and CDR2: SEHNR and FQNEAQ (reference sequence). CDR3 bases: TGTGCCAGCAGCGTCGGACGACTAGCGGGGAGAGGGTCCAGTGAGCAGTTCTTC. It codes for CASSVGRLAGRGSSEQFF. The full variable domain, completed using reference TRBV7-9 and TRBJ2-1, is DTGVSQNPRHKITKRGQNVTFRCDPISEHNRLYWYRQTLGQGPEFLTYFQNEAQLEKSRLLSDRFSAERPKGSFSTLEIQRTEQGDSAMYLCASSVGRLAGRGSSEQFFGPGTRLTVL.

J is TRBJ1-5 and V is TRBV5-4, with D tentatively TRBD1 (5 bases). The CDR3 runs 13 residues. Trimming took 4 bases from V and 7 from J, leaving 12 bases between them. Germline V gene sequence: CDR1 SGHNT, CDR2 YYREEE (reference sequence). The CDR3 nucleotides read TGTGCCAGCAGCCTCGGGGGTATGCAGCCCCAGCATTTT. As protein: CASSLGGMQPQHF.

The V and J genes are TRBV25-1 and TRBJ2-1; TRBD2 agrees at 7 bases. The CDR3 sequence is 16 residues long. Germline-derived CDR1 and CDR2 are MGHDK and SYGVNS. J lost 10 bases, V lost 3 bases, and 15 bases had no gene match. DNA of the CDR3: TGTGCCAGCAGTGATTCTAGGACGGGGTGGCGGGGGGAGCAGTTCTTC. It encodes CASSDSRTGWRGEQFF. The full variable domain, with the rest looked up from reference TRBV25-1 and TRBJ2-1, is EADIYQTPRYLVIGTGKKITLECSQTMGHDKMYWYQQDPGMELHLIHYSYGVNSTEKGDLSSESTVSRIRTEHFPLTLESARPSHTSQYLCASSDSRTGWRGEQFFGPGTRLTVL.

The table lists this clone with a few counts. The CDR3 is CSVVQGWTEAFF. The CDR3 DNA follows: TGCAGCGTTGTTCAGGGATGGACTGAAGCTTTCTTT. The rearrangement joins TRBV29-1 to TRBJ1-1, with a tentative D call TRBD1 (5 bases). Germline V gene lookup returns CDR1 SQVTM and CDR2 ANQGSEA. The CDR3 is 12 amino acids. V was trimmed by 4 bases and J by 5 bases, leaving 11 bases between them.

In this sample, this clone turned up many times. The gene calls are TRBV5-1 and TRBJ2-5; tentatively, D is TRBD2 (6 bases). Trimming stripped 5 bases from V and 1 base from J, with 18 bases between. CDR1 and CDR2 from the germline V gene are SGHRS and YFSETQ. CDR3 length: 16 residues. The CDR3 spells CASSPAGGGPQETQYF. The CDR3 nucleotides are TGCGCCAGCAGTCCCGCCGGGGGAGGCCCCCAAGAGACCCAGTACTTC.

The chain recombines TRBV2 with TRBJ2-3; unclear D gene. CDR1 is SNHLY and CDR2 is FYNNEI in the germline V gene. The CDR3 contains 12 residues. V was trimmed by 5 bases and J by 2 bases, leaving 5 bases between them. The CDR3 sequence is CASSWDTDTQYF. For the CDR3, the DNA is TGTGCCAGCAGTTGGGACACAGATACGCAGTATTTT.

The CDR3, as DNA: TGCAGCGTTGCAAGGGGTTCTGGAAACACCATATATTTT. As protein: CSVARGSGNTIYF. The genes are TRBV29-1 and TRBJ1-3; D perhaps matches TRBD1 (5 bases). This CDR3 contains 13 residues. Germline assignment: CDR1 SQVTM and CDR2 ANQGSEA. V was pared by 4 bases and J by 1 base, with 8 bases between. The complete variable domain, with remaining parts taken from reference TRBV29-1 and TRBJ1-3, reads SAVISQKPSRDICQRGTSLTIQCQVDSQVTMMFWYRQQPGQSLTLIATANQGSEATYESGFVIDKFPISRPNLTFSTLTVSNMSPEDSSIYLCSVARGSGNTIYFGEGSWLTVV.

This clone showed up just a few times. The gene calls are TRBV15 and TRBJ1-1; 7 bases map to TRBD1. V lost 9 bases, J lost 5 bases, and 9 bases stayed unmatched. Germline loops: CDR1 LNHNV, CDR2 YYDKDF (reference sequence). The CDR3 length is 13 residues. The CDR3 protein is CATEPQGSTEAFF. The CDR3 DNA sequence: TGTGCCACGGAACCACAGGGGAGTACTGAAGCTTTCTTT.

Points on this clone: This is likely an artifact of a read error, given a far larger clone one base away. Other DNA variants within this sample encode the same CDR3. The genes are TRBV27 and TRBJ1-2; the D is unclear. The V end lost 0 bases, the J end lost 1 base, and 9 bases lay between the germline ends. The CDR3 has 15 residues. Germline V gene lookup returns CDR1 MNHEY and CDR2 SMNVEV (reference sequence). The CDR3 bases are TGTGCCAGCAGTTTATCGCCCCGGGATAACTATGGCTACACCTTC. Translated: CASSLSPRDNYGYTF.

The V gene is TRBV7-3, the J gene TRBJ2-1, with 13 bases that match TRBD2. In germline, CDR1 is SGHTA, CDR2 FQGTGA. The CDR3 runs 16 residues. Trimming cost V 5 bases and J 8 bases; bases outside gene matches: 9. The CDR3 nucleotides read TGTGCCAGCAGCCGAACTGGGACTAGCGGGATTTATGAGCAGTTCTTC. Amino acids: CASSRTGTSGIYEQFF.

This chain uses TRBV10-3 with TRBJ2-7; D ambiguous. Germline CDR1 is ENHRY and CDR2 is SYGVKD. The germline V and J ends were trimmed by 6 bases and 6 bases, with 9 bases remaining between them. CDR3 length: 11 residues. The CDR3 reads CAIREDSEQYF. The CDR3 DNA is TGTGCCATCAGGGAAGATTCCGAGCAGTACTTC.

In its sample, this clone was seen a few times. In nucleotides, the CDR3 is TGTGCCAGCAGCTCCTTCGGCGGGAGCTACAATGAGCAGTTCTTC. This codes for CASSSFGGSYNEQFF. V usage is TRBV11-2 and J usage is TRBJ2-1, with TRBD2 matching 7 bases. The V gene's germline CDR1 is SGHAT and CDR2 FQNNGV. The CDR3 has 15 residues. The ends lost 4 bases at V and 3 bases at J; junction bases unmatched: 6.

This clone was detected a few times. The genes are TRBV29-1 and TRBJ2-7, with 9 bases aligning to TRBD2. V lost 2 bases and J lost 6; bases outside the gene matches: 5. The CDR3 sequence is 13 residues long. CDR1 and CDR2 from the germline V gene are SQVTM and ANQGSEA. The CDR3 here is CSVEKAGGTEQYF. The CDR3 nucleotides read TGCAGCGTTGAAAAAGCGGGAGGTACCGAGCAGTACTTC.

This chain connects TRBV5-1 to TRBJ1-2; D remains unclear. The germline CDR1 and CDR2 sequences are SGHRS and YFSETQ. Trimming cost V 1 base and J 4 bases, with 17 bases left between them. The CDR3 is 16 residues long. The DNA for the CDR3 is TGCGCCAGCAGCTTGAACTCCCCGGGGAAGATCTATGGCTACACCTTC. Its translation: CASSLNSPGKIYGYTF.

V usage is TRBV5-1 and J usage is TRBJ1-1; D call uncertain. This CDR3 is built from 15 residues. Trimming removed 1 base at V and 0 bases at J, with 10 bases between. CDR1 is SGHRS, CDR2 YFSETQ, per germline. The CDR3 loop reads CASSLISQMNTEAFF. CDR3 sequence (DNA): TGCGCCAGCAGCTTGATTTCACAGATGAACACTGAAGCTTTCTTT.

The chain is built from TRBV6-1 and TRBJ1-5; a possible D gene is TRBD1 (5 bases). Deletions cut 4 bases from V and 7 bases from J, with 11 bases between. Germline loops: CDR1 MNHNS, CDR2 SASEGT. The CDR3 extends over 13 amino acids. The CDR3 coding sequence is TGTGCCAGCAGTGCTGCTTGGGGCCAGCCCCAGCATTTT. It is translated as CASSAAWGQPQHF.

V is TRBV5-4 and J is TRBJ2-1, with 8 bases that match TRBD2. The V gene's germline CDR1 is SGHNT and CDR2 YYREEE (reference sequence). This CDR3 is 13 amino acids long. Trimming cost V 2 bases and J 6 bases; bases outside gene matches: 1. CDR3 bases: TGTGCCAGCAGCTTAAGCGGGAGCAATGAGCAGTTCTTC. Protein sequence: CASSLSGSNEQFF. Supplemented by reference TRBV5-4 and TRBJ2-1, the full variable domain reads ETGVTQSPTHLIKTRGQQVTLRCSSQSGHNTVSWYQQALGQGPQFIFQYYREEENGRGNFPPRFSGLQFPNYSSELNVNALELDDSALYLCASSLSGSNEQFFGPGTRLTVL.

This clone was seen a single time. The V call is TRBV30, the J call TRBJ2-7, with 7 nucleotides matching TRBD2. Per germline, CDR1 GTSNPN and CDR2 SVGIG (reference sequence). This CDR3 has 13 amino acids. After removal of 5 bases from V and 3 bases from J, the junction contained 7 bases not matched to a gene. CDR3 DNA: TGTGCCTGGCGTGCTACTAGCGTCTACGAGCAGTACTTC. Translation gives CAWRATSVYEQYF.